This is a list of T cell receptor beta chains from one sample in a study of blood T cells in healthy people across ages. TCRdb re-derived calls from the 5' RACE reads in MiXCR, one entry per CDR3 protein. The repertoire holds some 1.5 million distinct CDR3 sequences, about 28% seen once, with about 7.7% in the top ten. Source material: blood. The receptor source for this set is a woman in her twenties or thirties in good health. Each CDR3 is given with its conserved first and last residue. A D gene is named only where the DNA matches it firmly. Expanded clones are given a class, and other clones once, few, many or no size at all.

- TRBJ2-3 TRBV7-6 - TGTGCCAGCGGCCGACTCGAGGGAAATACGCAGTATTTT CASGRLEGNTQYF
- TRBJ2-3 TRBV7-2 - TGTGCCAGCAGTGCGTGGACTACCAGCACAAATACGCAGTATTTT CASSAWTTSTNTQYF
- TRBJ2-1 TRBV28 - TGTGCCAGCAGTCCGCAATACATGAGTGAGCAGTTCTTC CASSPQYMSEQFF
- TRBJ2-1 TRBV5-1 many TGTGCCAGCAGCTTATCGGGCGGGGCCTCCTACAATGAGCAGTTCTTC CASSLSGGASYNEQFF
TRBD2 TRBJ2-1 TRBV9 - TGTGCCAGCAGCGTAGCGGGGACTAGCGTTTACGAGCAGTTCTTC CASSVAGTSVYEQFF
TRBD1 TRBJ1-5 TRBV12-3/TRBV12-4 few TGTGCCAGCAGCCTTTATGGACAGGGGTCTCAGCCCCAGCATTTT CASSLYGQGSQPQHF
- TRBJ1-4 TRBV20-1 few TGCAGTGCTAGGGAGACGGGAAAACTGTTTTTT CSARETGKLFF
- TRBJ1-2 TRBV3-1 - TGTGCCAGCAGCCAAGTCAGTATGGATGGCTACACCTTC CASSQVSMDGYTF
TRBD1 TRBJ2-4 TRBV5-1 many TGCGCCAGCAGCGGGGACAGATACATTCAGTACTTC CASSGDRYIQYF
TRBD2 TRBJ2-7 TRBV7-2 many TGTGCCAGCAGCTTAGAGCGGGAATACGAGCAGTACTTC CASSLEREYEQYF
- TRBJ2-1 TRBV9 few TGTGCCGGATCCCCCTGGAGGAACTCCTACAATGAGCAGTTCTTC CAGSPWRNSYNEQFF
TRBD2 TRBJ2-1 TRBV5-1 - TGCGCCAGCACCCCAGGGAGGGAATACTACAATGAGCAGTTCTTC CASTPGREYYNEQFF
TRBD2 TRBJ2-1 TRBV5-1 few TGCGCCAGCAGCTACGAAGGGCTAGCGGGAAAGGAGCAGTTCTTC CASSYEGLAGKEQFF
- TRBJ1-4 TRBV20-1 - TGCAGTGCTAGTCTAGGTCAGCTCTTTAATGAAAAACTGTTTTTT CSASLGQLFNEKLFF
- TRBJ2-1 TRBV11-1 many TGTGCCAGCAGCGGGGATGAGCAGTTCTTC CASSGDEQFF
TRBD2 TRBJ2-1 TRBV12-3/TRBV12-4 many TGTGCCAGCAGTTTAGGGAGGGGACTAGCCGTCTATGAGCAGTTCTTC CASSLGRGLAVYEQFF
TRBD2 TRBJ2-1 TRBV5-1 - TGCGCCAGCAGTACTAGCGCGATCTCCTACAATGAGCAGTTCTTC CASSTSAISYNEQFF
- TRBJ1-1 TRBV7-2 - TGTGCCAGCAGCTTAGTGGCAGGGTGGGAGAACACTGAAGCTTTCTTT CASSLVAGWENTEAFF
TRBD2 TRBJ2-2 TRBV10-3 few TGTGCCATCAAAGACGGAGCGGGAGCTACCGGGGAGCTGTTTTTT CAIKDGAGATGELFF
- TRBJ2-5 TRBV5-1 - TGCGCCAGCCGATCTGGGGGAGGCGCCCCAGAGACCCAGTACTTC CASRSGGGAPETQYF
TRBD2 TRBJ2-1 TRBV13 - TGTGCCAGCAGCGATGCGACTAGCGGGGGGGACAATGAGCAGTTCTTC CASSDATSGGDNEQFF
- TRBJ2-3 TRBV6-6 - TGTGCCAGCACTTTCCGCCTCACAGATACGCAGTATTTT CASTFRLTDTQYF
- TRBJ1-6 TRBV5-1 few TGCGCCAGCAGCCGGGACGTTCGGAATAATTCACCCCTCCACTTT CASSRDVRNNSPLHF
- TRBJ1-1 TRBV20-1 - TGCAGTGCTAGAGATCAGAGAGGGGACACTGAAGCTTTCTTT CSARDQRGDTEAFF
- TRBJ2-3 TRBV7-9 many TGTGCCAGCAGCTTGGGGCGTCAGCTGGATACGCAGTATTTT CASSLGRQLDTQYF
TRBD1 TRBJ1-2 TRBV12-3/TRBV12-4 - TGTGCCAGCAGTCCAAAAGGGGGCTCTATGGGCTACACCTTC CASSPKGGSMGYTF
- TRBJ1-2 TRBV28 - TGTGCCAGCAGTTTGAAGTGGTATGGCTACACCTTC CASSLKWYGYTF
TRBD2 TRBJ2-5 TRBV20-1 many TGCAGTGCTCGGACTAGCGGACAAGAGACCCAGTACTTC CSARTSGQETQYF
TRBD1 TRBJ2-4 TRBV7-9 - TGTGCCAGCAGCTCGGGACAGGGTGCTTTAAACATTCAGTACTTC CASSSGQGALNIQYF
TRBD1 TRBJ1-2 TRBV18 - TGTGCCAGCTCATCGACAGGGGATGGCTATGGCTACACCTTC CASSSTGDGYGYTF
TRBD1 TRBJ1-1 TRBV7-2 - TGTGCCAGCAGGCGACAGGGGATGAACACTGAAGCTTTCTTT CASRRQGMNTEAFF
TRBD2 TRBJ2-3 TRBV20-1 - TGCAGTGCTGCCTTAGCGGGGGTGAGCACAGATACGCAGTATTTT CSAALAGVSTDTQYF
TRBD1 TRBJ1-1 TRBV28 - TGTGCCAGCAGAGTACCGGGACAGGTGACTGAAGCTTTCTTT CASRVPGQVTEAFF
- TRBJ1-6 TRBV7-9 many TGTGCCAGCAGCTTGAATTATTCACCCCTCCACTTT CASSLNYSPLHF
- TRBJ1-2 TRBV9 few TGTGCCAGCAGCGTAGATACAGCCGGTGGCTACACCTTC CASSVDTAGGYTF
TRBD2 TRBJ2-1 TRBV7-9 few TGTGCCAGCAGCCCAATCGGGCTAGCGGGACATGAGCAGTTCTTC CASSPIGLAGHEQFF